This is a list of T cell receptor beta chains from one sample in a study of blood T cells in healthy people across ages. One entry per CDR3 protein, called by TCRdb with MiXCR from the 5' RACE reads. Of some 1,800,000 distinct CDR3 sequences listed, 35% to 50% are singletons. Sequenced: blood. Receptor source: a human donor in good health. Each CDR3 is given with its conserved first and last residue. D genes are given only for firm matches. Clone size is stated in some rows and not others, as once, few, many or a class when expanded.

NA TRBJ1-5 NA TRBV20-1 CSASLLPLNPNQPQHF TGCAGTGCTAGTCTCCTACCTTTGAATCCGAATCAGCCCCAGCATTTT
NA TRBJ2-3 TRBD1 TRBV7-2 CASSSQTGDVDTQYF TGTGCCAGCAGCTCTCAGACAGGGGACGTTGATACGCAGTATTTT
few TRBJ1-1 NA TRBV7-2 CASSRRGQGNTEAFF TGTGCCAGCAGCCGACGGGGGCAAGGGAACACTGAAGCTTTCTTT
few TRBJ2-1 NA TRBV6-4 CASSPESSSYNEQFF TGTGCCAGCAGCCCGGAATCAAGCTCCTACAATGAGCAGTTCTTC
NA TRBJ2-7 TRBD2 TRBV7-3 CASSYTSGPSYEQYF TGTGCCAGCAGCTATACTAGCGGGCCCTCCTACGAGCAGTACTTC
NA TRBJ2-5 NA TRBV7-2 CASSPVRGWETQYF TGTGCCAGCAGCCCTGTTCGAGGTTGGGAGACCCAGTACTTC
few TRBJ1-2 NA TRBV7-9 CASSGEIGYTF TGTGCCAGCAGCGGAGAAATTGGCTACACCTTC
once TRBJ1-2 TRBD1 TRBV11-1 CASSQGAHTF TGTGCCAGCAGCCAGGGGGCCCACACCTTC
NA TRBJ1-2 NA TRBV3-1 CASSQELGLSNYGYTF TGTGCCAGCAGCCAAGAACTAGGACTGTCTAACTATGGCTACACCTTC
NA TRBJ2-3 TRBD1 TRBV12-3/TRBV12-4 CASSLTAGGRGDRTDTQYF TGTGCCAGCAGTCTTACGGCAGGGGGCCGCGGCGACCGCACAGATACGCAGTATTTT
NA TRBJ2-7 TRBD2 TRBV20-1 CSASGPAGAPAYEQYF TGCAGTGCTAGTGGGCCAGCGGGGGCCCCCGCCTACGAGCAGTACTTC
NA TRBJ2-7 TRBD1 TRBV5-1 CASSLATQGVSYEQYF TGCGCCAGCAGCTTGGCTACACAGGGGGTCTCCTACGAGCAGTACTTC
few TRBJ2-1 NA TRBV7-9 CASSLDVKSPLLYNEQFF TGTGCCAGCAGCTTGGACGTAAAGTCCCCGCTTCTATACAATGAGCAGTTCTTC
NA TRBJ1-5 NA TRBV29-1 CSVQRHNQPQHF TGCAGCGTTCAACGGCACAATCAGCCCCAGCATTTT
NA TRBJ1-1 NA TRBV6-5 CASSYSYTNTEAFF TGTGCCAGCAGTTACTCGTACACGAACACTGAAGCTTTCTTT
few TRBJ1-6 NA TRBV20-1 CSARPPAPLWSNSPLHF TGCAGTGCTAGACCTCCGGCCCCTCTCTGGTCTAATTCACCCCTCCACTTT
NA TRBJ1-1 NA TRBV6-5 CASTRDGMNTEAFF TGTGCCAGCACTCGAGACGGAATGAACACTGAAGCTTTCTTT
NA TRBJ2-3 TRBD1 TRBV7-2 CASSFQRGLADTQYF TGTGCCAGCAGCTTTCAGAGGGGGCTGGCAGATACGCAGTATTTT
NA TRBJ2-7 NA TRBV10-3 CAISGQQHYEQDF TGTGCCATCAGTGGACAGCAGCACTACGAGCAGGACTTC
NA TRBJ1-1 NA TRBV6-1 CASSKSGIGTEAFF TGTGCCAGCTCGAAGTCCGGCATCGGTACTGAAGCTTTCTTT
NA TRBJ2-5 TRBD2 TRBV20-1 CSASRGAYVNEQYF TGCAGTGCGTCGCGGGGGGCATACGTGAATGAGCAGTACTTC
NA TRBJ1-1 NA TRBV11-3 CVSSFLRGTNTEAFF TGTGTCAGCAGCTTTTTGAGGGGAACGAACACTGAAGCTTTCTTT
NA TRBJ2-7 NA TRBV5-6 CVSSQDRFRSSYEQYF TGTGTCAGCAGCCAAGACAGGTTTAGAAGCTCCTACGAGCAGTACTTC
NA TRBJ2-1 NA TRBV29-1 CSVSLQGRSYNEQFF TGCAGCGTTTCCCTTCAGGGACGGTCCTACAATGAGCAGTTCTTC
NA TRBJ2-3 TRBD2 TRBV20-1 CSARALAGAPTDTQYF TGCAGTGCTAGAGCCCTAGCGGGGGCTCCCACGGATACGCAGTATTTT
NA TRBJ2-7 NA TRBV11-2 CASTSSGINYEQYF TGTGCCAGCACCTCATCGGGGATAAACTACGAGCAGTACTTC
NA TRBJ2-3 NA TRBV5-6 CASSRQQGITDTQYF TGTGCCAGCAGCCGACAACAGGGTATCACAGATACGCAGTATTTT
NA TRBJ1-5 NA TRBV7-6 CASSLEVGNNQPQHF TGTGCCAGCAGCTTGGAGGTTGGAAACAATCAGCCCCAGCATTTT
NA TRBJ2-7 NA TRBV6-1 CASSCPQGRNHSCEQYF TGTGCCAGCAGCTGTCCACAGGGCCGGAATCACTCCTGCGAGCAGTACTTC
few TRBJ2-5 TRBD2 TRBV4-3 CASSQGAAGGSQETQYF TGCGCCAGCAGCCAAGGAGCAGCGGGGGGATCACAAGAGACCCAGTACTTC
NA TRBJ1-2 NA TRBV29-1 CSVDSGWGYTF TGCAGCGTTGACTCAGGGTGGGGCTACACCTTC
NA TRBJ2-3 TRBD2 TRBV4-3 CASSQVGLAGGRDTQYF TGCGCCAGCAGCCAAGTGGGACTAGCGGGGGGTAGAGATACGCAGTATTTT
NA TRBJ2-7 NA TRBV20-1 CSARVEWGPYEQYF TGCAGTGCTAGAGTTGAGTGGGGGCCCTACGAGCAGTACTTC
NA TRBJ2-3 NA TRBV6-2/TRBV6-3 CASSRPLGDTQYF TGTGCCAGCAGCCGCCCACTAGGAGATACGCAGTATTTT
few TRBJ2-7 TRBD1 TRBV30 CAWSLKGASYEQYF TGTGCCTGGAGTTTAAAGGGGGCCAGCTACGAGCAGTACTTC
NA TRBJ2-1 NA TRBV7-2 CASVHPAGVRNEQFF TGTGCCAGCGTCCACCCGGCAGGGGTACGCAATGAGCAGTTCTTC
few TRBJ2-3 NA TRBV4-1 CASSPTALDTQYF TGCGCCAGCAGCCCGACAGCACTTGATACGCAGTATTTT
few TRBJ2-5 NA TRBV20-1 CSVLLDETQYF TGCAGTGTCCTTCTAGATGAGACCCAGTACTTC
few TRBJ2-1 TRBD2 TRBV11-1 CASSPSGGSRDEQFF TGTGCCAGCAGTCCAAGCGGGGGATCCAGGGATGAGCAGTTCTTC
few TRBJ2-4 TRBD1 TRBV7-9 CASSRQGKNIQYF TGTGCCAGCAGTCGACAGGGTAAAAACATTCAGTACTTC
NA TRBJ2-3 TRBD1 TRBV14 CASSPRAGGMEFSTDTQYF TGTGCCAGCAGCCCGCGGGCAGGGGGAATGGAATTTAGCACAGATACGCAGTATTTT
NA TRBJ1-5 NA TRBV20-1 CSASIGDQPQHF TGCAGTGCTTCTATTGGCGATCAGCCCCAGCATTTT
few TRBJ2-7 NA TRBV29-1 CSAIDNEQYF TGCAGCGCCATCGATAACGAGCAGTACTTC
NA TRBJ2-7 TRBD1 TRBV29-1 CSVANRGSDEQYF TGCAGCGTAGCGAACAGGGGATCGGACGAGCAGTACTTC
once TRBJ1-1 NA TRBV29-1 CSVETGSGTEAFF TGCAGCGTCGAAACAGGGAGTGGTACTGAAGCTTTCTTT
NA TRBJ2-7 NA TRBV7-2 CASSPHDEQYF TGTGCCAGCAGCCCTCACGACGAGCAGTACTTC
NA TRBJ2-1 TRBD1 TRBV24-1 CATSDPRDRGYPTDNEQFF TGTGCCACCAGTGATCCCCGGGACAGGGGTTACCCAACGGACAATGAGCAGTTCTTC
NA TRBJ1-2 NA TRBV11-3 CASSSETAPNYGYTF TGTGCCAGCAGCTCTGAGACAGCTCCTAACTATGGCTACACCTTC
few TRBJ1-2 TRBD1 TRBV6-5 CAASRTGRYTF TGTGCCGCCTCCCGGACAGGGCGCTACACCTTC
many TRBJ1-2 NA TRBV5-5 CASSPLVGGPRGYTF TGTGCCAGCAGTCCCCTCGTCGGGGGCCCAAGGGGCTACACCTTC
NA TRBJ1-4 TRBD1 TRBV12-3/TRBV12-4 CASSTYRGQEGRKLFF TGTGCCAGCAGTACCTATAGGGGACAGGAAGGCAGAAAACTGTTTTTT
NA TRBJ2-1 TRBD2 TRBV5-4 CASSPKSGGINNEQFF TGTGCCAGCAGCCCTAAAAGCGGGGGAATCAACAATGAGCAGTTCTTC
NA TRBJ2-1 NA TRBV7-2 CASNEFKNEQFF TGTGCCAGCAATGAGTTTAAGAATGAGCAGTTCTTC
few TRBJ2-1 NA TRBV7-3 CASSLRIGEQFF TGTGCCAGCAGCTTACGAATCGGTGAGCAGTTCTTC
NA TRBJ1-2 NA TRBV20-1 CSARDYSGVVYGYTF TGCAGTGCTAGAGATTACTCAGGGGTAGTCTATGGCTACACCTTC
many TRBJ2-4 NA TRBV5-1 CASSLNGLAKNIQYF TGCGCCAGCAGCTTGAACGGATTAGCCAAAAACATTCAGTACTTC
NA TRBJ1-2 TRBD1 TRBV6-5 CASRYTDRGPGYTF TGTGCCAGCAGGTACACCGACAGGGGGCCTGGCTACACCTTC
many TRBJ2-1 TRBD2 TRBV20-1 CSAREPRASGPNEQFF TGCAGTGCTAGAGAGCCTAGGGCTAGCGGGCCCAATGAGCAGTTCTTC
NA TRBJ1-6 NA TRBV30 CAWTPAGSPLHF TGTGCCTGGACTCCGGCCGGTTCACCCCTCCACTTT